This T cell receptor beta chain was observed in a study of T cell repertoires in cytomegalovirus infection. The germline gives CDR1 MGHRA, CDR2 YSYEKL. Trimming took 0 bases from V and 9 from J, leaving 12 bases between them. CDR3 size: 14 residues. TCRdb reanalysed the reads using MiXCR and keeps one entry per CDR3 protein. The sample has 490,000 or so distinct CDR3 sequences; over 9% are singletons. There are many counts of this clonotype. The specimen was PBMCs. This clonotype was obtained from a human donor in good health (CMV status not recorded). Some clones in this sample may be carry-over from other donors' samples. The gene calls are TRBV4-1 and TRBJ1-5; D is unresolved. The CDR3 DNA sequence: TGCGCCAGCAGCCAAGATTTTGAGGTACGGCCCCAGCATTTT. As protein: CASSQDFEVRPQHF.